This T cell receptor beta chain was recovered during a study of CD8 T cells in ankylosing spondylitis. As concerns this clonotype: What it binds is not known.

Germline V CDR1 and CDR2: LNHDA, SQIVND (reference sequence). Trimming took 10 bases from V and 9 from J; bases not matched to a gene: 11. CDR3 length: 13 residues. TCRdb analysed the 5' RACE reads with MiXCR anew, one entry per CDR3 protein. The repertoire holds 150,000 to 200,000 distinct CDR3 sequences, with 10% to 15% as singletons. General study points: Some motif variants were previously reported in reactive arthritis synovial fluid and blood. Clones linked with disease were CD8+ and fairly uncommon in the peripheral blood.

This receptor was taken from a female donor with ankylosing spondylitis or in good health (not recorded which). Sequenced: blood, either unsorted or a sorted T cell fraction (not recorded which). The rearrangement links TRBV19 to TRBJ2-1; TRBD1 matches 8 bases. The CDR3 loop is CATVGQGRGEQFF. CDR3 nucleotides: TGTGCCACCGTCGGACAGGGACGGGGTGAGCAGTTCTTC.